Below, 3 T cell receptor beta chains from the same sample are listed, as sequenced in a study of blood T cell repertoires in COVID-19. Data came from immunoSEQ multiplex PCR; TCRdb stores just in-frame clones and leaves some out. The table includes around 340,000 clones, 70% to 90% detected once. The sample taken for sequencing was peripheral blood. The receptors here all came from an older woman with COVID-19, enrolled during active disease.

The chain couples TRBV2 to TRBJ1-1, with TRBD1 as a possible D gene (6 bases). The CDR3 contains 13 residues. V shed 6 bases and J shed 4 bases, with 12 bases lying between them. Germline CDR1 reads SNHLY; CDR2 reads FYNNEI. CDR3 protein: CASRQGEVTEAFF. Written as DNA, the CDR3 is TGTGCCAGCAGACAGGGAGAGGTCACTGAAGCTTTCTTT.

This clone has more than one count but fewer than ten. The rearrangement links TRBV18 to TRBJ1-6; the D is unclear. Germline CDR1 is KGHSH and CDR2 is LQKENI. With 3 bases removed from V and 8 bases from J, the gap between germline ends came to 11 bases. The CDR3 has 14 residues. In DNA, the CDR3 is TGTGCCAGCTCACCGGCAGGTACAGATTCACCCCTCCACTTT. Residues: CASSPAGTDSPLHF.

The chain has TRBV27 and TRBJ2-2; D possibly corresponds to TRBD1 (6 bases). The CDR3 is made up of 15 amino acids. Germline CDR1 and CDR2: MNHEY and SMNVEV (reference sequence). Trimming removed 5 bases from V and 2 bases from J, with 12 bases in between. CDR3 nucleotide sequence: TGTGCCAGCAGTATGACAGGAATAAACACCGGGGAGCTGTTTTTT. It encodes CASSMTGINTGELFF.